This T cell receptor beta chain derives from a study of cytomegalovirus exposure and HLA in healthy donors. Study conclusions and caveats: There were 150 to 200 TCR beta chains listed as cytomegalovirus-associated. Specific recognition of CMV antigens was confirmed in vitro for a few chains (all CMV-associated). The classifier reportedly diagnosed cytomegalovirus status with high sensitivity and specificity.

For this clone: Its antigen remains unknown.

The 120-subject validation cohort, separate from the 666-subject first cohort, included the donors. Per the germline V gene, CDR1 is SGHRS and CDR2 is YFSETQ. V lost 6 bases and J lost 0, with 15 bases in between. The CDR3 loop spans 15 amino acids. Only in-frame clones appear in the TCRdb table, and some are missing; sequencing was by immunoSEQ multiplex PCR. The sample contains about 160,000 clones, around 90% of which appear only once. The sample taken for sequencing was PBMCs. This rearrangement joins TRBV5-1 to TRBJ1-2; D is undetermined. The receptor's source is a woman younger than 35 in good health and CMV-seropositive. In DNA, the CDR3 is TGCGCCAGCAAAAGAGCTACCGAGGCTAACTATGGCTACACCTTC. This sequence encodes CASKRATEANYGYTF.